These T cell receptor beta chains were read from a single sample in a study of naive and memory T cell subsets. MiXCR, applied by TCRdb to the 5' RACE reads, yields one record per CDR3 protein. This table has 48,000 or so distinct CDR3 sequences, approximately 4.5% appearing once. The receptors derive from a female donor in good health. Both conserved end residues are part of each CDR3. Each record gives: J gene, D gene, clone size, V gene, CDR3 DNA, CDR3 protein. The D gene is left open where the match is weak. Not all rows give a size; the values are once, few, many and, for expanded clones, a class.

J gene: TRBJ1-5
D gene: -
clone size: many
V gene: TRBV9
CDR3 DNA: TGTGCCAGCAGCGTAGGGCAGGGGTCAAGTCAGCCCCAGCATTTT
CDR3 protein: CASSVGQGSSQPQHF

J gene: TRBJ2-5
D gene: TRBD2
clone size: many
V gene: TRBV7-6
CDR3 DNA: TGTGCCAGCAGCTTTGGGTCTAGCGGGGAAGAGACCCAGTACTTC
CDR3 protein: CASSFGSSGEETQYF

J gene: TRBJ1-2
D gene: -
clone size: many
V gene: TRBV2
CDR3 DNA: TGTGCCAGCAGCCCCCGAGGCAGCACTAATGGCTACACCTTC
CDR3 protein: CASSPRGSTNGYTF

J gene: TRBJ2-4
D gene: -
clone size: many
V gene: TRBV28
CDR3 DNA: TGTGCCAGCAGACCAAGGGGGAGATCACTAGCCAAAAACATTCAGTACTTC
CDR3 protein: CASRPRGRSLAKNIQYF

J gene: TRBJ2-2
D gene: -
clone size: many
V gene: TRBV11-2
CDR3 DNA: TGTGCCAGCAGCTTAGTCTCTCCCAGGGGAACCGGGGAGCTGTTTTTT
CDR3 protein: CASSLVSPRGTGELFF

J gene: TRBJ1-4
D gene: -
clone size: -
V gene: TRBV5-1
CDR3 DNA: TGCGCCGGCAGCATACAGGGCTTGGATGAAAAACTGTTTTTT
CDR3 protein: CAGSIQGLDEKLFF

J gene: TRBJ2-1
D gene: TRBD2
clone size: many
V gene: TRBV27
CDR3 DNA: TGTGCCAGCAAACCGGGACTATCATACAATGAGCAGTTCTTC
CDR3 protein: CASKPGLSYNEQFF

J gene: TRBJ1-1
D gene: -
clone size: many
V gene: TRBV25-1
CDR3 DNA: TGTGCCAGCAGTTCCGTTAGGAACACTGAAGCTTTCTTT
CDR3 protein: CASSSVRNTEAFF

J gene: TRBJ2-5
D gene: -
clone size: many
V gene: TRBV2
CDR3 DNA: TGTGCCAGCACTTATGACCAAGAGACCCAGTACTTC
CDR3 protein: CASTYDQETQYF

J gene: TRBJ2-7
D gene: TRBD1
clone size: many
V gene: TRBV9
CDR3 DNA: TGTGCCAGCAGCGAAACGGACAGGGGGCCGGGGGAGCAGTACTTC
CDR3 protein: CASSETDRGPGEQYF

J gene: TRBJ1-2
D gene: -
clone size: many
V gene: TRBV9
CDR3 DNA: TGTGCCAGCAGCCTTCAGGGCGCGGGAGGCTACACCTTC
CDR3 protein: CASSLQGAGGYTF

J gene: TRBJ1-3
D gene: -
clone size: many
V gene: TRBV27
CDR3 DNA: TGTGCCACGCAATCGGTCTCTGGAAACACCATATATTTT
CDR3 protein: CATQSVSGNTIYF

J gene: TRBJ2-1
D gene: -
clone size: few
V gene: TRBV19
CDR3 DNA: TGTGCCAGTAGTCCACAAAGCGGGAATGAGCAGTTCTTC
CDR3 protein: CASSPQSGNEQFF

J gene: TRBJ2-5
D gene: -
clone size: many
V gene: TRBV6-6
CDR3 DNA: TGTGCCAGCAGACAGGGAAACAAAGAGACCCAGTACTTC
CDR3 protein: CASRQGNKETQYF

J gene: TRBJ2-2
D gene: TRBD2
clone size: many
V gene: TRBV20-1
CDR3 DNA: TGCAGTGCCACTCCCTCTGGCGGGAGGGCGCGGACCGGGGAGCTGTTTTTT
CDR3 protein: CSATPSGGRARTGELFF

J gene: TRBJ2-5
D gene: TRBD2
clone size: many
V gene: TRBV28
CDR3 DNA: TGTGCCAGCAGCTCCTCTAGCGGGAGAGAGACCCAGTACTTC
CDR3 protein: CASSSSSGRETQYF

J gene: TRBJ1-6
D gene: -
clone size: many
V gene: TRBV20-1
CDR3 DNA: TGCAGTGCTAGTTCGACCGGGGCTCCAAATTCACCCCTCCACTTT
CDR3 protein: CSASSTGAPNSPLHF

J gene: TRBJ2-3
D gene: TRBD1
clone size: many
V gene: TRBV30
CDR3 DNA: TGTGCCTGGGACAGACAGGGGGGCACAGATACGCAGTATTTT
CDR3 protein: CAWDRQGGTDTQYF

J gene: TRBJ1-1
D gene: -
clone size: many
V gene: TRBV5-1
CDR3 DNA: TGCGCCAGCAGCTTGGTACAGGGCTTCGAAGCTTTCTTT
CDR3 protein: CASSLVQGFEAFF

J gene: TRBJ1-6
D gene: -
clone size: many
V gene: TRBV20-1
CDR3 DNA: TGCAGTGCTAGAGATAGTAGGGGAGGGTCCTATAATTCACCCCTCCACTTT
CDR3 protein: CSARDSRGGSYNSPLHF

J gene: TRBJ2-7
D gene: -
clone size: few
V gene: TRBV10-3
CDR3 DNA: TGTGCCATCAGTGGGTTTAGTACCAACTACGAGCAGTACTTC
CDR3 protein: CAISGFSTNYEQYF

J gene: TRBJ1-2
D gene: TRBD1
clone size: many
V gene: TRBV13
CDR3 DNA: TGTGCCAGCAGCTTATTTTGGACAGGGGAAGGGTTTGGCTACACCTTC
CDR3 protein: CASSLFWTGEGFGYTF

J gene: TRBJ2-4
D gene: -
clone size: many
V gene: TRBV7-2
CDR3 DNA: TGTGCCAGCAGCTACCCTGCCGGTAGTCCTACGGCCAAAAACATTCAGTACTTC
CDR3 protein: CASSYPAGSPTAKNIQYF

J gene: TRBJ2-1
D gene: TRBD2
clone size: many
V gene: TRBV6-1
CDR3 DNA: TGTGCCAGCACTCGGTTGCTAGCGGGAGGGGGGCTCTCCTACAATGAGCAGTTCTTC
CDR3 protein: CASTRLLAGGGLSYNEQFF

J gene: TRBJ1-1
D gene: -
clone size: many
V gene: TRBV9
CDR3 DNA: TGTGCCAGCAGCTCCGGGACAAGGAACACTGAAGCTTTCTTT
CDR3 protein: CASSSGTRNTEAFF

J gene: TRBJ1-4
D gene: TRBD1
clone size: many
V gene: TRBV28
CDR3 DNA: TGTGCCAGCAGTTTAGGGGGGGGACAGGGGACCGAAAAACTGTTTTTT
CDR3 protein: CASSLGGGQGTEKLFF

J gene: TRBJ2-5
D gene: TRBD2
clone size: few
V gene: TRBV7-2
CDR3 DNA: TGTGCCAGCAGCTTGAGGGGGGTCGGGAGGGCCGGGGAGACCCAGTACTTC
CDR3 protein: CASSLRGVGRAGETQYF

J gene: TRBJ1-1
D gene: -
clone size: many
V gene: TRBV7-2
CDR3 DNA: TGTGCCAGCAGCTCGATGGGACATGCAACTGAAGCTTTCTTT
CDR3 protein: CASSSMGHATEAFF

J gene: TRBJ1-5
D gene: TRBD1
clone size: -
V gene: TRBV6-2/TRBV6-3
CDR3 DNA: TGTGCCAGCCCAGGGGGCGGTCGTAGCAATCAGCCCCAGCATTTT
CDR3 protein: CASPGGGRSNQPQHF

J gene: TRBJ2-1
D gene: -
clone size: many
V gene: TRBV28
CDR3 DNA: TGTGCCAGCAGCACTTTGGGGGATCCCTACAATGAGCAGTTCTTC
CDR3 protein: CASSTLGDPYNEQFF

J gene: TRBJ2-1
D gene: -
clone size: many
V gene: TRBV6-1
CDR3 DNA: TGTGCCAGCAGTGAAGTACCGGGACCCCAGGCTGTCGATGAGCAGTTCTTC
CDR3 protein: CASSEVPGPQAVDEQFF

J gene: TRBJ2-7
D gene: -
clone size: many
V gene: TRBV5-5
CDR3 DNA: TGTGCCAGCAGCCCCCGGCTCGGAAGCTCCTACGAGCAGTACTTC
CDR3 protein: CASSPRLGSSYEQYF

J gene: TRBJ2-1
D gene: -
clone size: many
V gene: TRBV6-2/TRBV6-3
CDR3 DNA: TGTGCCAGCAGTTACGGGCCATTCAATTACAATGAGCAGTTCTTC
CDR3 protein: CASSYGPFNYNEQFF

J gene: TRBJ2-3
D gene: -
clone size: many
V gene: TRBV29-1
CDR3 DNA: TGCAGCGTCCCAAAGCTGGAGGGGATCACAGATACGCAGTATTTT
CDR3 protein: CSVPKLEGITDTQYF

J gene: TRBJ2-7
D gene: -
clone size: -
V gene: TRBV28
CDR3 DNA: TGTGCCAGCACCCCGGCCCTAGCGAACACCTACGAGCAGTACTTC
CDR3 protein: CASTPALANTYEQYF

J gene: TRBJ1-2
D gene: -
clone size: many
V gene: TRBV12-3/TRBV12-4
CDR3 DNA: TGTGCCAGCAGTTTAAGTCGTTCACCCGCTAACTATGGCTACACCTTC
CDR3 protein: CASSLSRSPANYGYTF

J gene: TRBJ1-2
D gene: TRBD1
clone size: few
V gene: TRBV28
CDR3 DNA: TGTGCCAGCAGCCGTACCACAACAGGGGGACCTAACTATGGCTACACCTTC
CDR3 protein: CASSRTTTGGPNYGYTF

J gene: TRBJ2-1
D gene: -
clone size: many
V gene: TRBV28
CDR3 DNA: TGTGCCAGCATTCAGGGCGGATCCTACAATGAGCAGTTCTTC
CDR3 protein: CASIQGGSYNEQFF

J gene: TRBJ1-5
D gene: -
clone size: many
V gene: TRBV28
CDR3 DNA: TGTGCCAGCAATAAGCAGGGATCTCGGAATCAGCCCCAGCATTTT
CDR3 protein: CASNKQGSRNQPQHF

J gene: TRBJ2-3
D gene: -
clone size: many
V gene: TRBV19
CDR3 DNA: TGTGCCAGTAGTATTGGGGACGGCACCACAGATACGCAGTATTTT
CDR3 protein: CASSIGDGTTDTQYF

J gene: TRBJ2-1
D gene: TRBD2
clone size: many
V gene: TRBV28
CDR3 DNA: TGTGCCAGCAGCACAATGCGGGAGGACCTCTACAATGAGCAGTTCTTC
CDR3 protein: CASSTMREDLYNEQFF

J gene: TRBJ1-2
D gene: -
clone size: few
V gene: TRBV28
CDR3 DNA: TGTGCCAGCAGCAGCCCCCCCAATTCTAACTATGGCGACACCTTC
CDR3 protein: CASSSPPNSNYGDTF

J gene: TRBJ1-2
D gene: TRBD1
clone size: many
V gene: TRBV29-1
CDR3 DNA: TGCAGCGGTGGACAGGGTGGTGGCTACACCTTC
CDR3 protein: CSGGQGGGYTF

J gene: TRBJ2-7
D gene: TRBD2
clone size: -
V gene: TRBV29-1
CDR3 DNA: TGCAGCGTTGAAGTCCGTCTAGCGGGCTACGAGCAGTACTTC
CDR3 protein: CSVEVRLAGYEQYF

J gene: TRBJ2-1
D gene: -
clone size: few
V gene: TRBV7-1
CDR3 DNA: TGTGCCAGCAGCGCAGGGTCCTACAATGAGCAGTTCTTC
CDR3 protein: CASSAGSYNEQFF